Below, one T cell receptor (beta chain) is given with its context. Its antigen remains unidentified. V shed 5 bases and J 3 bases; nucleotides not matched to a gene: 7. The CDR3 is 16 residues long. Germline V lookup: CDR1 SEHNR, CDR2 FQNEAQ (reference sequence). These data come from a study of T cell clonotyping in hematopoietic cell transplantation. This table comes from immunoSEQ multiplex PCR, and its TCRdb copy is limited to in-frame clones, with some not included. Among some 11,000 clones listed, roughly 50% were seen once. Broader study findings: No sorting was done, leaving CD4 and CD8 contributions mixed. At the given depth, recipient repertoires were over 95% de novo clonotypes. Pathologically expanded recipient clonotypes increased progressively from day 30 to day 180 as diversity fell. Graft donor and pretransplant recipient Inverse Simpson Index values predicted broader posttransplant TCR diversity.

The sequenced sample was peripheral blood mononuclear cells. The receptor was derived from a middle-aged man in good health. Some clones in this sample may be carry-over from other donors' samples. This chain uses TRBV7-9 with TRBJ2-7; TRBD2 matches at 13 bases. DNA of the CDR3: TGTGCCAGCAGCCATCCGGGACTAGCGGGGATCTACGAGCAGTACTTC. This gives the protein CASSHPGLAGIYEQYF.